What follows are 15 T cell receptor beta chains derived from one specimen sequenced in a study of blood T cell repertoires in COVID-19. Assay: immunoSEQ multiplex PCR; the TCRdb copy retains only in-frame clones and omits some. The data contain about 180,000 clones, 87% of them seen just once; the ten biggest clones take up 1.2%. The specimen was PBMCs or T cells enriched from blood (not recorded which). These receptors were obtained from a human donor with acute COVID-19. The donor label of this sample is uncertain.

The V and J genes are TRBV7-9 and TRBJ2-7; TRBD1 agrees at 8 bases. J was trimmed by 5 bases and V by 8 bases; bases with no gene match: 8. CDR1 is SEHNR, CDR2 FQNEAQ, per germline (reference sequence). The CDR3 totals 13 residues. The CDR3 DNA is TGTGCCAGCGCCCCAGACAGGGGTAACGAGCAGTACTTC. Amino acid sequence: CASAPDRGNEQYF.

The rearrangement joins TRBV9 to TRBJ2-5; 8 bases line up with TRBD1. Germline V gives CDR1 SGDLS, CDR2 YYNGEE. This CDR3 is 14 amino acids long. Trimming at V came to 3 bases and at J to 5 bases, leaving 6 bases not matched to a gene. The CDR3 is CASSDTGGRETQYF. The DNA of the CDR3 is TGTGCCAGCAGCGACACAGGGGGAAGGGAGACCCAGTACTTC.

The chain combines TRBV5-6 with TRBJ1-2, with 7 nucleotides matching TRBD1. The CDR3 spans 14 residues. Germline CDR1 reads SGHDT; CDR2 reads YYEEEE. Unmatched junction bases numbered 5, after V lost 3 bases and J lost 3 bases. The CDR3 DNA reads TGTGCCAGCAGCTGGTCCGGGACAGACTATGGCTACACCTTC. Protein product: CASSWSGTDYGYTF.

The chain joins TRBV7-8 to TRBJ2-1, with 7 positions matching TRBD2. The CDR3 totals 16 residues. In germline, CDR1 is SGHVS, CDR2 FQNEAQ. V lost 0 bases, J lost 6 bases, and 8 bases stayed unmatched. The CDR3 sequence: CASSLARTSPINEQFF. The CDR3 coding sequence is TGTGCCAGCAGCTTAGCGCGGACTAGTCCTATCAATGAGCAGTTCTTC.

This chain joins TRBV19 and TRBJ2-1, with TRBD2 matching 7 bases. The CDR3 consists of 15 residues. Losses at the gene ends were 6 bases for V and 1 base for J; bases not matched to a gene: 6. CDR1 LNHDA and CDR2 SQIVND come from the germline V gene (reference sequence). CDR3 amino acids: CASSSIAGSYNEQFF. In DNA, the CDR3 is TGTGCCAGTAGCTCCATAGCGGGTTCCTACAATGAGCAGTTCTTC.

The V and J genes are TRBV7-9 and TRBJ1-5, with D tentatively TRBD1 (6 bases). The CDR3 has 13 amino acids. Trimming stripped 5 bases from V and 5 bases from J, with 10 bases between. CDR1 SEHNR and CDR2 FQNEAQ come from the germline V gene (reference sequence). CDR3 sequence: CASSQQGDQPQHF. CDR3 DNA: TGTGCCAGCAGCCAACAGGGAGATCAGCCCCAGCATTTT.

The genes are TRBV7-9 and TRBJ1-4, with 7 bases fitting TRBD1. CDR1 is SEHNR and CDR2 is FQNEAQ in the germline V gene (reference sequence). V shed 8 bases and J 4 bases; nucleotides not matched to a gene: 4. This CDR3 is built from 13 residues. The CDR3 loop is CASGGTVNEKLFF. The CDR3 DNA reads TGTGCCAGCGGCGGGACAGTTAATGAAAAACTGTTTTTT.

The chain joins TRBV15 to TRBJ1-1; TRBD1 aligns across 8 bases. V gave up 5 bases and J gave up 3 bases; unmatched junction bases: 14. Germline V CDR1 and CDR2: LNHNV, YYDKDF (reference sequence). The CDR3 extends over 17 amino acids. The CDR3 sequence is CATSDTSPGTGYTEAFF. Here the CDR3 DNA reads TGTGCCACCAGCGATACATCCCCGGGGACAGGCTACACTGAAGCTTTCTTT. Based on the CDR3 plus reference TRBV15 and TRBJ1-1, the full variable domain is DAMVIQNPRYQVTQFGKPVTLSCSQTLNHNVMYWYQQKSSQAPKLLFHYYDKDFNNEADTPDNFQSRRPNTSFCFLDIRSPGLGDTAMYLCATSDTSPGTGYTEAFFGQGTRLTVV.

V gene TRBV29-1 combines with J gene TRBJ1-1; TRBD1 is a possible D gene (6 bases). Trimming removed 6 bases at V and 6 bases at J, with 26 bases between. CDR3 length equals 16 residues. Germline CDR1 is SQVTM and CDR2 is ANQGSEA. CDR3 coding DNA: TGCAGCGTGGCCCGACACGGGGGGGCGGGTACTTCTGAAGCTTTCTTT. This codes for CSVARHGGAGTSEAFF.

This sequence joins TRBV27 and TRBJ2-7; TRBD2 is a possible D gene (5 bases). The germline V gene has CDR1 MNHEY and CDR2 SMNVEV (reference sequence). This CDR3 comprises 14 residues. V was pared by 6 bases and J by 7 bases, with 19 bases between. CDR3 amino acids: CASSQLPGTREQYF. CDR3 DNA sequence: TGTGCCAGCAGCCAACTACCGGGAACTCGGGAGCAGTACTTC.

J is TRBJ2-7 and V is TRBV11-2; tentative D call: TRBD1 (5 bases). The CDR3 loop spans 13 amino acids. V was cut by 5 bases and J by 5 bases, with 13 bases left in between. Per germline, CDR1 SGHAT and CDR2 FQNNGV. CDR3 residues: CASSPRQIHEQYF. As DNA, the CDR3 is TGTGCCAGCAGCCCACGACAGATTCACGAGCAGTACTTC.

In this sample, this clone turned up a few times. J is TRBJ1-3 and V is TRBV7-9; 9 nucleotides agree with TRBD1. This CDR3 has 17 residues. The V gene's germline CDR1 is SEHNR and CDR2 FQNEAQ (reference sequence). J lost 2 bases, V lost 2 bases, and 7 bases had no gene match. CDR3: CASSLISGQGTGNTIYF. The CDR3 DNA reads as TGTGCCAGCAGCTTAATTTCGGGACAGGGTACTGGAAACACCATATATTTT.

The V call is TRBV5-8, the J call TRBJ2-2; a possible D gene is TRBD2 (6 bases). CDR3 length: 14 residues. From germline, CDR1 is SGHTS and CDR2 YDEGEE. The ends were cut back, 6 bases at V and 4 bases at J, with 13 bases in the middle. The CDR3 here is CASTLRLVTGELFF. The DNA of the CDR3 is TGTGCCAGCACTTTGAGACTAGTCACCGGGGAGCTGTTTTTT. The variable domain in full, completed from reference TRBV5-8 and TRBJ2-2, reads EAGVTQSPTHLIKTRGQQATLRCSPISGHTSVYWYQQALGLGLQFLLWYDEGEERNRGNFPPRFSGRQFPNYSSELNVNALELEDSALYLCASTLRLVTGELFFGEGSRLTVL.

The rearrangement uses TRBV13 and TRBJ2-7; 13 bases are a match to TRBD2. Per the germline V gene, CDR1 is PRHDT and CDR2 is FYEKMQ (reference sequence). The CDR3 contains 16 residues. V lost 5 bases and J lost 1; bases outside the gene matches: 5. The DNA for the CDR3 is TGTGCCAGCAGCCAACAGACTAGCGGGGGGTCCTACGAGCAGTACTTC. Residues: CASSQQTSGGSYEQYF.

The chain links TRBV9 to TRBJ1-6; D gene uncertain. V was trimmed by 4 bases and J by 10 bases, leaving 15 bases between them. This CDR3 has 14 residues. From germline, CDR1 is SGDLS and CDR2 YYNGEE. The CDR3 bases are TGTGCCAGCAGCCCAGATGGCAGAAAATCACCCCTCCACTTT. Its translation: CASSPDGRKSPLHF. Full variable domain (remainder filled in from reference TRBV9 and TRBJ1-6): DSGVTQTPKHLITATGQRVTLRCSPRSGDLSVYWYQQSLDQGLQFLIQYYNGEERAKGNILERFSAQQFPDLHSELNLSSLELGDSALYFCASSPDGRKSPLHFGNGTRLTVT.